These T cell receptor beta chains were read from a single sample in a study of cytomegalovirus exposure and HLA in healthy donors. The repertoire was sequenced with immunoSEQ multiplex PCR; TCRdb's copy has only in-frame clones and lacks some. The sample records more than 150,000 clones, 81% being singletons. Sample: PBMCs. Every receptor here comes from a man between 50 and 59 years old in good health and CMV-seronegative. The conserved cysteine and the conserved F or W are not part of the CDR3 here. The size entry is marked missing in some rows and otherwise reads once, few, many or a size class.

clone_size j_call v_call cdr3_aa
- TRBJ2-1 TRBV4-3 ASSQYSGGPNYNEQF
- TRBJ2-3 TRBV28 ASSLPPRGTQY
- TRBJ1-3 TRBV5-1 ASRAGTGDGNTIY
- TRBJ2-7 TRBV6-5 ASSSGPEQY
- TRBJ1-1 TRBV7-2 ASSLPLRYTEAF
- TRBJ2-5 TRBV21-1 ASSTGQEGYQETQY
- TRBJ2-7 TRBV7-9 ASSLGGLAGAYEQY
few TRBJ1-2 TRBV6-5 ASSSGRGNYGYT
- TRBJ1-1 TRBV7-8 ASSLRTETEAF
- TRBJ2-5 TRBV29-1 SVLAGEETQY
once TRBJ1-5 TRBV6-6 ASRPPGGYQPQH
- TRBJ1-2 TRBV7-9 SSSQEDGYT
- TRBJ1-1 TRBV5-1 ASSSPGGGRRAF
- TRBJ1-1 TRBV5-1 ASSSYLNRAANTEAF
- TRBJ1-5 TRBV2 ASRPQGSGPQH
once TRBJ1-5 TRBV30 AWSVPDRGNQPQH
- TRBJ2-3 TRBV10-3 AIDIAQY
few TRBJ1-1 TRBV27 ASSSGNTEAF
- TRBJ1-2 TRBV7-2 ASSTLQGPNYGYT
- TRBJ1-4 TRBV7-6 ASSLMQGLNEKLF
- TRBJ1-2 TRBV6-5 ASSLSQSYGYT
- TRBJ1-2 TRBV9 ASSVTQGGGYT
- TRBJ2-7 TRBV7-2 ASSVQQGSPYEQY
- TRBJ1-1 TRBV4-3 ASSQLQGNTEAF
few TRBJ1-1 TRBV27 ASSLAGMNTEAF
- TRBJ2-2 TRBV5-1 ASSVTGNTGELF
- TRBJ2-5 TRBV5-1 ASSPSARDRGQETQY
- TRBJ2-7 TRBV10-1 ASSGTGDEQY
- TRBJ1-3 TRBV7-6 ASSFWDGGGGNTIY
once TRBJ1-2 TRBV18 ASSQMDTGDYGYT
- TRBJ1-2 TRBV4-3 ASARTVSNYGYT
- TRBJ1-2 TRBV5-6 ASSLGQGINYGYT
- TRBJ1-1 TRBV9 ASSPRGGLSTEAF
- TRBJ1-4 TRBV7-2 ASSLGFPGGREKLF
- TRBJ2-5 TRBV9 ASSLGGGGETQY
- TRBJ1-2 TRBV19 ASSTGQGGGYT
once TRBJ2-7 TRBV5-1 ASSPRQGTYEQY
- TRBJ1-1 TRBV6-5 ASIKKGVTEAF
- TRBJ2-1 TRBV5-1 ASSPRDSGGHNEQF
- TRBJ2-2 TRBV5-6 ASSPGQRNTGELF
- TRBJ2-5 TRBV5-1 ASSPDSSRMETQY
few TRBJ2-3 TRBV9 ASSVEAGEGDTQY
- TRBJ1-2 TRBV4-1 ASSQFGTGVNDGYT
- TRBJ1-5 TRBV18 ASSPLSDNQPQH
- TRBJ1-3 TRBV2 ASSAGGSGNTIY
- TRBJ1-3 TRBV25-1 ASSGDTGSGNTIY
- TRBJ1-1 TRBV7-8 ASSLVSGPEAF
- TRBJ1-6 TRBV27 ASKGGWGNSPLH
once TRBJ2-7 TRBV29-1 SVVLGTGNYEQY
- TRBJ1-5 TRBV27 ASSSQRGLYGGINQPQH
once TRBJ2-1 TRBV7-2 ASSLLTQLL
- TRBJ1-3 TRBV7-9 ASSSTITIY
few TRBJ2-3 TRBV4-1 ASSLQGTSGVPLTDTQY
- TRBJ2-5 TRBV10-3 AISEASGGKETQY
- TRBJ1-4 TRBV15 ATSTPTGPNEKLF
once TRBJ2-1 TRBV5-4 ASSLAGGGRSYNEQF
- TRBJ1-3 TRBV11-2 ASSSGRGHSSGNTIY
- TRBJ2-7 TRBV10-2 ASRQPGGYEQY
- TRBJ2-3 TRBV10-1 ASSEKTSLDVTQY
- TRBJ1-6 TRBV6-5 ASSLQGADNSPLH